Listed here is a single T cell receptor beta chain. The germline V gene encodes CDR1 ENHRY and CDR2 SYGVKD. Losses at the gene ends were 4 bases for V and 7 bases for J; bases not matched to a gene: 8. The CDR3 runs 16 residues. This specimen belongs to a study of blood T cell repertoires in COVID-19. Study-level information: The United States, Italy and Spain provided the acute and convalescent COVID-19 samples. From T cells, B-cell-depleted T cells, or PBMCs came the material, which was cDNA or gDNA.

Per the original data handling: Amplification of reference gene primers was used by the study to estimate nucleated cell counts. Profiled with immunoSEQ multiplex PCR; TCRdb holds only in-frame clones, not every one. V and J calls and clone size are given by that table; D and trimming were obtained from the DNA. The data show approximately 280,000 clones, almost 85% seen once. The receptor comes from a man between 45 and 60 years old with active or convalescent COVID-19. Sequenced input: peripheral blood. This chain uses TRBV10-3 with TRBJ2-7, with 15 bases lining up with TRBD2. The CDR3 nucleotides read TGTGCCATCAGTGGGACTAGCGGGAGGGGGACGGGGGAGCAGTACTTC. It is translated as CAISGTSGRGTGEQYF.